A selection of T cell receptor beta chains follows, all from one sample in a study of graft-versus-host responses after intestinal transplantation. Assay used: immunoSEQ multiplex PCR; TCRdb lists only in-frame clones, some missing. The sample comprises approximately 9,800 clones, under 35% of which are singletons, and roughly 5.7% rests with the top ten. Sequencing was performed on alloreactive CD4+ T cells from a mixed lymphocyte reaction culture, taken before transplantation. These receptors came from a human patient who was an organ donor for intestinal transplantation. CDR3s include the opening cysteine and the closing phenylalanine or tryptophan. D genes are given only for firm matches. Clone size is given for some rows only: seen once, a few or many times, or a class if the clone is expanded.

d_gene	v_gene	j_gene	abundance	CDR3aa	CDR3nt
-	TRBV6-6	TRBJ1-5	few	CASSGPRDSNQPQHF	TGTGCCAGCAGTGGGCCTAGGGACAGCAATCAGCCCCAGCATTTT
TRBD1	TRBV6-1	TRBJ1-4	-	CASREDRVREKLFF	TGTGCCAGCAGAGAGGACAGGGTGAGGGAAAAACTGTTTTTT
-	TRBV5-1	TRBJ1-2	-	CASSGQYLTNYGYTF	TGCGCCAGCAGCGGACAGTACCTTACTAACTATGGCTACACCTTC
TRBD2	TRBV7-2	TRBJ2-5	few	CASSLAGGQETQYF	TGTGCCAGCAGCCTAGCGGGGGGCCAAGAGACCCAGTACTTC
TRBD2	TRBV5-1	TRBJ2-5	few	CASSPTPGGWQETQYF	TGCGCCAGCAGCCCCACTCCGGGGGGTTGGCAAGAGACCCAGTACTTC
TRBD1	TRBV11-2	TRBJ2-2	-	CASSPRTGANTGELFF	TGTGCCAGCAGCCCTCGGACAGGGGCGAACACCGGGGAGCTGTTTTTT
-	TRBV11-2	TRBJ1-6	few	CASSLDLNNSPLHF	TGTGCCAGCAGCTTGGACCTCAATAATTCACCCCTCCACTTT
TRBD1	TRBV5-8	TRBJ1-1	few	CASSLVGPGGIRAFF	TGTGCCAGCAGCTTGGTCGGGCCAGGGGGCATTAGGGCTTTCTTT
-	TRBV5-4	TRBJ1-2	-	CASSTGQSYGYTF	TGTGCCAGCAGCACTGGACAGAGCTATGGCTACACCTTC
-	TRBV19	TRBJ2-7	-	CASTPFGGGYEQYF	TGTGCCAGTACGCCATTCGGGGGCGGCTACGAGCAGTACTTC
-	TRBV18	TRBJ1-3	medium-sized	CASSPSGSGNTIYF	TGTGCCAGCTCACCCTCCGGGTCCGGAAACACCATATATTTT
-	TRBV28	TRBJ1-2	few	CASSYTGGHYGYTF	TGTGCCAGCAGTTATACAGGAGGCCACTATGGCTACACCTTC
-	TRBV28	TRBJ1-1	-	CASSLKYGALNMDTEAFF	TGTGCCAGCAGCCTTAAATACGGGGCGCTTAATATGGACACTGAAGCTTTCTTT
-	TRBV9	TRBJ2-1	-	CASSAQRSSYNEQFF	TGTGCCAGCAGCGCACAGCGGAGTTCCTACAATGAGCAGTTCTTC
-	TRBV18	TRBJ1-4	medium-sized	CASSPRQDFNEKLFF	TGTGCCAGCTCACCGCGACAGGACTTCAATGAAAAACTGTTTTTT
-	TRBV11-3	TRBJ1-2	few	CASREGGADGYTF	TGTGCCAGCAGAGAAGGGGGGGCCGATGGCTACACCTTC
-	TRBV29-1	TRBJ2-5	few	CSGTQETQYF	TGCAGCGGTACCCAAGAGACCCAGTACTTC